This entry is about one TCR beta chain. Its antigen is unidentified. Healthy donors of bone marrow made up the group. This specimen belongs to a study of cytomegalovirus exposure and HLA in healthy donors. CDR1 and CDR2 (germline): SGHRS, YFSETQ. V shed 3 bases, J shed 2 bases, and the junction held 5 bases outside the gene matches. CDR3 length: 16 residues. Whole-study results and caveats: The sole available immune exposure information was CMV serostatus. Some V segments could not be told apart, so they were left out, TRBV6-2 and TRBV6-3 among them. Both high specificity and high sensitivity reportedly marked the classifier's diagnosis of cytomegalovirus status.

Vbeta (60) and Jbeta (13) primers were used in the PCR. Some clones are missing from TCRdb's copy, which holds only in-frame ones; the method was immunoSEQ multiplex PCR. The sample records some 150,000 clones, 80% being singletons. The rearrangement uses TRBV5-1 and TRBJ1-4, with 9 bases fitting TRBD1. This sequence was found in a young man in good health and CMV-seronegative. Source material: PBMCs. CDR3 amino acids: CASSSGTGRTNEKLFF. CDR3 bases: TGCGCCAGCAGCTCGGGGACAGGGAGGACTAATGAAAAACTGTTTTTT.